The text below deals with one T cell receptor beta chain. This sample was taken from a study of T-cell reconstitution after alpha-beta-depleted transplantation in children. Molecular barcoding with unique molecular identifiers was used for the TCRbeta library. A single record per CDR3 protein comes from TCRdb applying MiXCR to the PCR reads. Among about 980,000 distinct CDR3 sequences, about 31% were seen once, and the ten largest hold more than 25%. V was pared by 2 bases and J by 7 bases, with 10 bases between. This CDR3 contains 13 residues. From germline, CDR1 is SGHKS and CDR2 YYEKEE (reference sequence).

The sequencing used PBMCs, mostly from graft donor cells, collected 360 days after TCRalphabeta/CD19-depleted stem cell transplant. This TCR derives from a boy in the first two years of life who had a stem cell transplant for SCID, so the T cells may come from the graft donor. The rearrangement uses TRBV5-5 and TRBJ2-1; D call uncertain. The chain's CDR3 is CASSLDHRNEQFF. CDR3 sequence (DNA): TGTGCCAGCAGCTTAGATCATCGGAATGAGCAGTTCTTC.